This T cell receptor (beta chain) is from a study of CD8+CD57+ T cells in acquired aplastic anemia. Across the whole study: Each DNA sample taken from sorted CD4+ and CD8+ cells came to about 3.4 ug on average. CD4+ cells from healthy donors averaged around 10 million reads. The study, taken as a whole, reports: Patients had approximately 30 CD8+ CDR3 sequences in common with controls (the shared set). Significance was not reached for CD8+ Simpson's diversity between patients and controls.

Genomic DNA served as template for TCR beta VDJ and CDR3 profiling. TCRdb ran MiXCR on the reads and lists one entry per CDR3 protein. Of about 81,000 distinct CDR3 sequences in the sample, around 44% were seen once. As to this clonotype: No antigen is known for it.

Trimming cost V 9 bases and J 7 bases, with 8 bases left between them. The CDR3 is 11 amino acids. Germline V gene data show CDR1 as KGHDR and CDR2 as SFDVKD. The sequenced sample consisted of sorted CD4+, CD8+, or CD8+CD57+ T cells (not recorded which) from PBMCs. The chain uses TRBV24-1 and TRBJ2-2; a possible D gene is TRBD2 (5 bases). The receptor comes from a human donor in good health, serving as a control. For the CDR3, the DNA is TGTGCCACCGAGGGATACGGGGAGCTGTTTTTT. Encoded protein: CATEGYGELFF.